This TCR beta chain comes out of a study of CD8 T cells in Susac syndrome. Study-level findings and limits: Acknowledgment was made by the study that its TCR sequencing and HLA analysis involved a relatively small number of individuals.

Worth noting for this clonotype: The antigen is not known.

Trimming cost V 0 bases and J 6 bases; bases outside gene matches: 3. CDR1 SGHRS and CDR2 YFSETQ come from the germline V gene. The CDR3 length is 14 residues. cDNA came from roughly 0.47 to 1 ug RNA primed by random hexamers. TCRdb reprocessed the immunoSEQ multiplex PCR reads via MiXCR and lists one record per CDR3 protein. The sample carries approximately 110,000 distinct CDR3 sequences, around 95% recorded once. Sequencing of TCR beta was carried out in blood CD8+ and CD4+ T cells. Sequenced: CD4+ T cells from PBMCs. The chain uses TRBV5-1 and TRBJ2-4; 7 bases are a match to TRBD2. The sequence was obtained from a human donor in good health. The CDR3 sequence: CASSLGTGGNIQYF. CDR3 DNA: TGCGCCAGCAGCTTGGGGACGGGGGGAAACATTCAGTACTTC.